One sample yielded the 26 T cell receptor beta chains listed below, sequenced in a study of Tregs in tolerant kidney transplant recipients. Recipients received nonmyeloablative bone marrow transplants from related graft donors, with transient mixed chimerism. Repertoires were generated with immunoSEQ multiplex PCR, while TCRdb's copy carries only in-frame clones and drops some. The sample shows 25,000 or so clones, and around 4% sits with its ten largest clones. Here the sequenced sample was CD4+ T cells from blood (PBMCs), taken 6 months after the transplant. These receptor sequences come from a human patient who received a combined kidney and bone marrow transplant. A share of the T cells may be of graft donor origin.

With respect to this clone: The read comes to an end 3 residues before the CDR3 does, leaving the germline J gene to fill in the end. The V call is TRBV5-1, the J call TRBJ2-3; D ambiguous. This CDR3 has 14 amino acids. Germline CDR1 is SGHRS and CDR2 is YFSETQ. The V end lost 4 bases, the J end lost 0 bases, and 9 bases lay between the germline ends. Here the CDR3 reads CASSTTSSTDTQYF. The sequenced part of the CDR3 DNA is TGCGCCAGCAGCACGACATCTAGCACAGATACG.

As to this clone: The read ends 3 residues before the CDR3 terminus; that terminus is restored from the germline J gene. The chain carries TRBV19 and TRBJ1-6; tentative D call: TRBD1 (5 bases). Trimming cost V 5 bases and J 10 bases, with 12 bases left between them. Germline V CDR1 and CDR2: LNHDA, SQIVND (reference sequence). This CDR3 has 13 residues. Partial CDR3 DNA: TGTGCCAGTAGTCCTTCGACAGTCTCACCC. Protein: CASSPSTVSP. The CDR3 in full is CASSPSTVSPLHF.

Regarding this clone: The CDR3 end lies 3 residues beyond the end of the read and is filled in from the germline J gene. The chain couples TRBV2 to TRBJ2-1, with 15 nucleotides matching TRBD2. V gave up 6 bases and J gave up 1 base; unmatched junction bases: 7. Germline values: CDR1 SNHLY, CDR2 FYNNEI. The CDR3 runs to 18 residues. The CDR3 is CASRLPGLAGGSYNEQFF. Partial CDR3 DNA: TGTGCCAGCAGGCTCCCGGGACTAGCGGGAGGTTCCTACAATGAG. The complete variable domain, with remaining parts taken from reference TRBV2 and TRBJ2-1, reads EPEVTQTPSHQVTQMGQEVILRCVPISNHLYFYWYRQILGQKVEFLVSFYNNEISEKSEIFDDQFSVERPDGSNFTLKIRSTKLEDSAMYFCASRLPGLAGGSYNEQFFGPGTRLTVL.

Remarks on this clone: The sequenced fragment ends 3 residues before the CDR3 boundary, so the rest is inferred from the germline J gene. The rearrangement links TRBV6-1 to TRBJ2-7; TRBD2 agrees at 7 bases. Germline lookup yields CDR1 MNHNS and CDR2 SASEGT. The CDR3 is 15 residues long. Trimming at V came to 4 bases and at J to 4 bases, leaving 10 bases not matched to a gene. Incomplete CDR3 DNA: TGTGCCAGCAGTGGACTAGCCCGAGCACGGTACGAG. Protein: CASSGLARARYE. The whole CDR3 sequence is CASSGLARARYEQYF.

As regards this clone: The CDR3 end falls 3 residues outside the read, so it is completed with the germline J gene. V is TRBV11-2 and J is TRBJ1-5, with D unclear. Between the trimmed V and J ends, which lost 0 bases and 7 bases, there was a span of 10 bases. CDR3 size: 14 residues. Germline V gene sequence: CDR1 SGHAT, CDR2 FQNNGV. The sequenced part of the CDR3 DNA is TGTGCCAGCAGCTTAGAAGCCCTCGGGCAGCCC. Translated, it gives CASSLEALGQP. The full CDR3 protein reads CASSLEALGQPQHF.

The CDR3 reads CASSPGLSYNEQFF. The DNA read from the CDR3 is TGTGCCAGCTCACCAGGACTATCCTACAATGAG. This rearrangement joins TRBV18 to TRBJ2-1; TRBD2 might be the D (6 bases). The read finishes 3 residues shy of the CDR3 end, and the germline J gene is used to complete it. V was cut by 2 bases and J by 1 base, with 6 bases left in between. This CDR3 comprises 14 residues. Per the germline V gene, CDR1 is KGHSH and CDR2 is LQKENI.

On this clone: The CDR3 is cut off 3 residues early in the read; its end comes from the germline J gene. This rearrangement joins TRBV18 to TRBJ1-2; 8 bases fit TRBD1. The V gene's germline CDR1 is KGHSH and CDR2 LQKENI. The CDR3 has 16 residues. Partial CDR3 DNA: TGTGCCAGCTCCCCCGGCTCAGGGGGCGCTTCTGGGGGC. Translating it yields CASSPGSGGASGG. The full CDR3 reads CASSPGSGGASGGYTF.

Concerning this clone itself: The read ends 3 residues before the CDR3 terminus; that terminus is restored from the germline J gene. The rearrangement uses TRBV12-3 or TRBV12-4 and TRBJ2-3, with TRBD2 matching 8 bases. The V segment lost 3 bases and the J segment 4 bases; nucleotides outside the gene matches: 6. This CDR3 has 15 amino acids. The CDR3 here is CASSFGASGSDTQYF. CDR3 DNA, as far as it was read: TGTGCCAGCAGTTTTGGGGCTAGCGGGTCAGATACG.

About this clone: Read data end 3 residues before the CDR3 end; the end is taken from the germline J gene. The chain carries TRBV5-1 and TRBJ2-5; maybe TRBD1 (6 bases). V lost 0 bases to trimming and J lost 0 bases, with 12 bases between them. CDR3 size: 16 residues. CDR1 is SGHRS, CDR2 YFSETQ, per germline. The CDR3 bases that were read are TGCGCCAGCAGCTTGGTCGGGACAAAGTACCAAGAGACC. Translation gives CASSLVGTKYQET. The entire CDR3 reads CASSLVGTKYQETQYF.

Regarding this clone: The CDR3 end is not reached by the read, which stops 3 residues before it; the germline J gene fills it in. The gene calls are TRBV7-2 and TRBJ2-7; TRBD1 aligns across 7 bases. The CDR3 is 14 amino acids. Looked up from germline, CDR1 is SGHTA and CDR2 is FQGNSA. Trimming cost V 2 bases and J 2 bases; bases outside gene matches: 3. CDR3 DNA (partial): TGTGCCAGCAGCTTATTGAGGGGGCCCTACGAG. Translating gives CASSLLRGPYE. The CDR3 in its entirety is CASSLLRGPYEQYF.

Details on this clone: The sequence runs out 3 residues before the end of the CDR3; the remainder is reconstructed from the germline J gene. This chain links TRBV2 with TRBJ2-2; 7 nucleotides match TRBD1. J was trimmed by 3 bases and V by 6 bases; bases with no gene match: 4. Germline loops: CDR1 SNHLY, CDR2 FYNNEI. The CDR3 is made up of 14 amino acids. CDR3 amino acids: CASRRGRDTGELFF. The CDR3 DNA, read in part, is TGTGCCAGCAGGAGGGGGCGGGACACCGGGGAG.

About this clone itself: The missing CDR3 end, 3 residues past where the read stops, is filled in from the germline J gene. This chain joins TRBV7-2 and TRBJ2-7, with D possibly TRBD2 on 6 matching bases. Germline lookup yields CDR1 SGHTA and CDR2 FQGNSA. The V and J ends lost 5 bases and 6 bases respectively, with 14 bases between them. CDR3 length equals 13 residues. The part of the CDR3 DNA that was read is TGTGCCAGCAGCAGACTAGTATTAGGCGAG. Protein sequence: CASSRLVLGE. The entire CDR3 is CASSRLVLGEQYF.

The CDR3 sequence: CASSLTDSYGYTF. Partial CDR3 DNA: TGTGCCAGCAGCTTAACGGACAGCTATGGC. The chain recombines TRBV7-8 with TRBJ1-2; weak D call: TRBD1 (6 bases). Sequencing ends 3 residues short of the CDR3 end; the germline J gene provides the rest. With 2 bases removed from V and 4 bases from J, the gap between germline ends came to 8 bases. Germline V gene sequence: CDR1 SGHVS, CDR2 FQNEAQ. This CDR3 contains 13 residues.

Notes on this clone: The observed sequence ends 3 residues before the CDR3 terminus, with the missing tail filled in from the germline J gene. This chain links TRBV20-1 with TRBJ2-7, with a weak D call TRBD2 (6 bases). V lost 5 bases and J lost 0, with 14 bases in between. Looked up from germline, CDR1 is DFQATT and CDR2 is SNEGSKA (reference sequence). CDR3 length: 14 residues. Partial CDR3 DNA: TGCAGTGCTGGACTACCCCTAAACTCCTACGAG. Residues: CSAGLPLNSYE. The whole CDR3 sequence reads CSAGLPLNSYEQYF.

The CDR3 spells CASSSRPSRGDSPLHF. CDR3 bases read: TGTGCCAGCAGCTCAAGACCCTCTAGAGGGGATTCACCC. The genes are TRBV7-6 and TRBJ1-6; tentative D call: TRBD1 (5 bases). The CDR3 is cut off 3 residues early in the read; its end comes from the germline J gene. Between the trimmed V and J ends, which lost 4 bases and 8 bases, there was a span of 18 bases. The CDR3 sequence is 16 residues long. Germline-derived CDR1 and CDR2 are SGHVS and FNYEAQ.

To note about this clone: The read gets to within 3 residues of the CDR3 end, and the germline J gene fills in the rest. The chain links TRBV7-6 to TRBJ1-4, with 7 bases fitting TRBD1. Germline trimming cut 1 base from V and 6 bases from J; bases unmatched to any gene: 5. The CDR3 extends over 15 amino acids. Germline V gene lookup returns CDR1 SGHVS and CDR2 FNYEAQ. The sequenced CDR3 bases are TGTGCCAGCAGCTTAGAGACAGGGAGGCATGAAAAA. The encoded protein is CASSLETGRHEK. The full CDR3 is CASSLETGRHEKLFF.

The CDR3 spells CASSFSSNTGELFF. CDR3 DNA, as far as it was read: TGCGCCAGCAGCTTTTCATCGAACACCGGGGAG. V usage is TRBV5-1 and J usage is TRBJ2-2; no clear D gene. The read finishes 3 residues shy of the CDR3 end, and the germline J gene is used to complete it. The CDR3 sequence is 14 residues long. The V end was cut by 2 bases, the J end by 0 bases, with 5 bases between. CDR1 is SGHRS, CDR2 YFSETQ, per germline.

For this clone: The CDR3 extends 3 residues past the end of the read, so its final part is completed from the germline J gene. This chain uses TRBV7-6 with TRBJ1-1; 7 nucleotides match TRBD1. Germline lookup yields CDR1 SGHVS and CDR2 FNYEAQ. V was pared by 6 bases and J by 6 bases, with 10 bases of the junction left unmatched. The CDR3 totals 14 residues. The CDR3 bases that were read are TGTGCCAGCAGTTCGACAGGGTTAGTCGCTGAA. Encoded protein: CASSSTGLVAE. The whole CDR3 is CASSSTGLVAEAFF.

The DNA read from the CDR3 is TGCGCCAGCAGCCCGGTGGTTAACACCGGGGAG. Its protein product is CASSPVVNTGE. The full CDR3 is CASSPVVNTGELFF. The rearrangement links TRBV5-1 to TRBJ2-2; D gene uncertain. The observed sequence ends 3 residues before the CDR3 terminus, with the missing tail filled in from the germline J gene. From germline, CDR1 is SGHRS and CDR2 YFSETQ. V was cut by 4 bases and J by 2 bases, with 9 bases left in between. This CDR3 has 14 residues.

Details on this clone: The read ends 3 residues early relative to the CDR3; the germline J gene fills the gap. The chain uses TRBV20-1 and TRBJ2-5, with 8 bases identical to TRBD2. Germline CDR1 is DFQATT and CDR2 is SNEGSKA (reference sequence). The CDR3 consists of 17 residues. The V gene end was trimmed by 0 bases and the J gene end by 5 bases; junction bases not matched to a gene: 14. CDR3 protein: CSARDLVRAGARETQYF. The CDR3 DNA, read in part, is TGCAGTGCTAGAGATCTAGTTAGAGCGGGAGCGAGGGAGACC.

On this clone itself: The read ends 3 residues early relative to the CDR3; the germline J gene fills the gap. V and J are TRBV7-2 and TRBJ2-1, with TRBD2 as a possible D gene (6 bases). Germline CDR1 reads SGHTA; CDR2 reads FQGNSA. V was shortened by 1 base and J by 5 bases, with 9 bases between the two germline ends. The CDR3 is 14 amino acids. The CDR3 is CASSLGGADNEQFF. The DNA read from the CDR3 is TGTGCCAGCAGCTTAGGCGGGGCAGACAATGAG.

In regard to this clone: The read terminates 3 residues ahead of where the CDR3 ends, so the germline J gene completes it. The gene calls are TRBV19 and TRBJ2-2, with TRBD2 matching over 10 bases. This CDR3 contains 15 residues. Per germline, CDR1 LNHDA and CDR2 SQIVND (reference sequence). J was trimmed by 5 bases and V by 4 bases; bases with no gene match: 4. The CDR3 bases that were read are TGTGCCAGTAGTACCCGGACTAGCGGTACCGGGGAG. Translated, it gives CASSTRTSGTGE. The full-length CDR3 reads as CASSTRTSGTGELFF.

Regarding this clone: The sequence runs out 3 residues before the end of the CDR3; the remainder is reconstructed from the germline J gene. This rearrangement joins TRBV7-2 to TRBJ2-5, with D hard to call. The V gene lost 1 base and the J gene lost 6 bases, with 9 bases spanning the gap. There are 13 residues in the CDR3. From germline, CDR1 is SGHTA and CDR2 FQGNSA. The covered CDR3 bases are TGTGCCAGCAGCTTAGAGCGTTGGAAGACC. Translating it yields CASSLERWKT. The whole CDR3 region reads CASSLERWKTQYF.

The CDR3 loop is CSAQIAGTNTGELFF. Partial CDR3 DNA: TGCAGTGCTCAGATAGCGGGGACGAACACCGGGGAG. The chain links TRBV20-1 to TRBJ2-2, with TRBD2 matching 8 bases. The read stops 3 residues short of the end of the CDR3; the missing end is completed from the germline J gene. There are 15 residues in the CDR3. The germline V gene has CDR1 DFQATT and CDR2 SNEGSKA (reference sequence). Germline trimming cut 5 bases from V and 0 bases from J; bases unmatched to any gene: 5.

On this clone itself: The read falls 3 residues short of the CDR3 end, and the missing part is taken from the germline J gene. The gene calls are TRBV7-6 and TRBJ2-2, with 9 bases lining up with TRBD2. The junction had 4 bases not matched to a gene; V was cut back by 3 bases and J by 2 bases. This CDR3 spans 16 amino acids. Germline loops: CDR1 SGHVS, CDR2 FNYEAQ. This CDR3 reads CASSFTSGLNTGELFF. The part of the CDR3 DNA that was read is TGTGCCAGCAGCTTTACTAGCGGGCTTAACACCGGGGAG.

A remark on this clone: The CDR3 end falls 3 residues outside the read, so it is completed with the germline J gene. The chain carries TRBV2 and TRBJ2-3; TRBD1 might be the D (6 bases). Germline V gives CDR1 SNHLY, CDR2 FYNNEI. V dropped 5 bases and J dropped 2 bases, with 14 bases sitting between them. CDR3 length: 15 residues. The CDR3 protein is CASSPQGSNTDTQYF. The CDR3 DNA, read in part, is TGTGCCAGCAGTCCACAGGGATCAAACACAGATACG. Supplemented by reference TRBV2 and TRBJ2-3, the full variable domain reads EPEVTQTPSHQVTQMGQEVILRCVPISNHLYFYWYRQILGQKVEFLVSFYNNEISEKSEIFDDQFSVERPDGSNFTLKIRSTKLEDSAMYFCASSPQGSNTDTQYFGPGTRLTVL.